The clone carrying this TCR beta chain is a singleton in its sample. The data are from a study of T cell responses to AZD1222 COVID-19 vaccine. TCRdb keeps only in-frame clones here, not all; method: immunoSEQ multiplex PCR. The sample contains roughly 130,000 clones, about 86% of which appear only once. Trimming cost V 0 bases and J 1 base, with 9 bases left between them. The CDR3 length is 15 residues. Germline V gene data show CDR1 as LGHNA and CDR2 as YSLEER. This material consisted of peripheral blood, taken on day 0 of AZD1222 vaccination. The sequence came from an adult in good health. This rearrangement joins TRBV4-3 to TRBJ1-1, with no clear D. CDR3 in amino acids: CASSQDRSGNTEAFF. CDR3 coding DNA: TGCGCCAGCAGCCAAGATCGGTCCGGGAACACTGAAGCTTTCTTT.